Each of the 22 T cell receptor beta chains below was sequenced from the same sample in a study of control samples from healthy donors and cancer patients. Libraries were prepared by immunoSEQ multiplex PCR; TCRdb keeps only in-frame clonotypes and omits some of them. The sample shows 78,000 or so clones, more than 75% of them seen only once. The sequenced sample consisted of blood. Source of these receptors: a man aged 50 to 60 in good health.

This clone was detected only once. The genes are TRBV7-9 and TRBJ1-1; 9 bases fit TRBD1. The CDR3 covers 15 residues. Trimming removed 4 bases from V and 1 base from J; junction bases left unmatched: 4. Germline V CDR1 and CDR2: SEHNR, FQNEAQ (reference sequence). The CDR3 protein is CASSSGTGSNTEAFF. The CDR3 DNA follows: TGTGCCAGCAGCTCCGGGACAGGGTCGAACACTGAAGCTTTCTTT.

This chain connects TRBV7-2 to TRBJ2-1, with 7 nucleotides matching TRBD2. Per germline, CDR1 SGHTA and CDR2 FQGNSA. The CDR3 spans 15 residues. V was pared by 0 bases and J by 3 bases, with 2 bases of the junction left unmatched. The CDR3 DNA follows: TGTGCCAGCAGCTTAGCGGGAGGGGTCTACAATGAGCAGTTCTTC. Translating it yields CASSLAGGVYNEQFF.

The chain joins TRBV18 to TRBJ2-7; 8 bases fit TRBD1. The CDR3 spans 15 residues. With 6 bases clipped from V and 2 bases from J, the junction kept 9 bases outside the gene matches. From germline, CDR1 is KGHSH and CDR2 LQKENI. The CDR3 reads CASSEGDRRAYEQYF. The CDR3 DNA reads as TGTGCCAGCTCGGAGGGGGACAGGCGCGCCTACGAGCAGTACTTC.

This rearrangement joins TRBV28 to TRBJ1-2; 9 nucleotides match TRBD1. Per the germline V gene, CDR1 is MDHEN and CDR2 is SYDVKM. The CDR3 runs to 12 residues. With V trimmed by 8 bases and J by 6 bases, 4 bases remained unmatched. CDR3 region: CASLDRGNGYTF. The CDR3 nucleotides are TGTGCCAGCTTGGACAGGGGTAATGGCTACACCTTC.

The chain employs TRBV18 and TRBJ2-7, with D perhaps TRBD1 (6 bases). Germline CDR1 and CDR2: KGHSH and LQKENI. The CDR3 spans 15 residues. Deletions cut 3 bases from V and 4 bases from J, with 16 bases between. The CDR3 region has the DNA TGTGCCAGCTCACCGGCACAGGGATCTGGGTACGAGCAGTACTTC. The encoded protein is CASSPAQGSGYEQYF.

This clone was picked up one time. The V call is TRBV5-1, the J call TRBJ2-7; D possibly corresponds to TRBD2 (7 bases). From germline, CDR1 is SGHRS and CDR2 YFSETQ. Trimming shortened V by 4 bases and J by 0 bases, and 8 bases separated the two germline ends. The CDR3 consists of 13 residues. CDR3 loop: CASSRGASYEQYF. CDR3 DNA sequence: TGCGCCAGCAGCCGGGGGGCCTCCTACGAGCAGTACTTC. The full variable domain, in which reference TRBV5-1 and TRBJ2-7 provide the parts outside the CDR3, is KAGVTQTPRYLIKTRGQQVTLSCSPISGHRSVSWYQQTPGQGLQFLFEYFSETQRNKGNFPGRFSGRQFSNSRSEMNVSTLELGDSALYLCASSRGASYEQYFGPGTRLTVT.

J is TRBJ2-7 and V is TRBV27; D is uncertain. V gave up 3 bases and J gave up 0 bases, with 9 bases separating them. The CDR3 is 14 amino acids. Looked up from germline, CDR1 is MNHEY and CDR2 is SMNVEV (reference sequence). CDR3 sequence reads: CASSFRLSSYEQYF. The CDR3 nucleotides are TGTGCCAGCAGTTTCCGGCTGAGCTCCTACGAGCAGTACTTC.

This clone was counted once. The rearrangement links TRBV14 to TRBJ1-6, with a possible D match to TRBD1 (5 bases). This CDR3 has 14 amino acids. Between the trimmed V and J ends, which lost 3 bases and 8 bases, there was a span of 11 bases. Germline CDR1 reads SGHDN; CDR2 reads FVKESK. The CDR3 nucleotides read TGTGCCAGCAGCCACAGGACATCGCATTCACCCCTCCACTTT. This codes for CASSHRTSHSPLHF.

The rearrangement uses TRBV25-1 and TRBJ2-5; D gene ambiguous. Germline V lookup: CDR1 MGHDK, CDR2 SYGVNS. The germline V and J ends were trimmed by 6 bases and 4 bases, with 15 bases remaining between them. The CDR3 sequence is 14 residues long. CDR3 sequence reads: CASSEKGFPETQYF. The DNA for the CDR3 is TGTGCCAGCAGCGAAAAGGGTTTTCCAGAGACCCAGTACTTC.

This clone has a handful of counts. The chain joins TRBV1 to TRBJ2-2; the table's D call of TRBD2 was not tested on the DNA. TRBV1 is reported as a pseudogene. This CDR3 is built from 13 residues. Written as DNA, the CDR3 is TGCACCAGCCCCACGAGGAGTACCGGGGAGCTGTTTTTT. Amino acids: CTSPTRSTGELFF.

This clone was detected a few times. The rearrangement uses TRBV6-1 and TRBJ1-3; D possibly corresponds to TRBD1 (5 bases). CDR3 length: 16 amino acids. V was cut by 4 bases and J by 0 bases, with 13 bases left in between. Germline-derived CDR1 and CDR2 are MNHNS and SASEGT. Here the CDR3 DNA reads TGTGCCAGCAGTGTTCAACCAGGGAGCTCTGGAAACACCATATATTTT. Translating it yields CASSVQPGSSGNTIYF.

J is TRBJ2-3 and V is TRBV11-3; D perhaps matches TRBD2 (7 bases). The CDR3 totals 17 residues. Germline V gives CDR1 SGHNT, CDR2 YENEEA. Trimming took 5 bases from V and 0 from J, leaving 18 bases between them. CDR3: CASSPGGRIFSTDTQYF. Written as DNA, the CDR3 is TGTGCCAGCAGCCCGGGGGGCCGGATATTCAGCACAGATACGCAGTATTTT.

This clone showed up just once. V is TRBV5-4 and J is TRBJ2-3; TRBD2 agrees at 11 bases. Germline lookup yields CDR1 SGHNT and CDR2 YYREEE (reference sequence). Trimming cost V 4 bases and J 5 bases; bases outside gene matches: 9. This CDR3 is built from 16 residues. CDR3 nucleotides: TGTGCCAGCAGCCCCAGACTAGCGGGACCGGGAGATACGCAGTATTTT. Translated: CASSPRLAGPGDTQYF.

The gene calls are TRBV9 and TRBJ1-5; D is unclear. The CDR3 length is 13 residues. Trimming shortened V by 3 bases and J by 3 bases, and 7 bases separated the two germline ends. Germline V lookup: CDR1 SGDLS, CDR2 YYNGEE. CDR3 amino acids: CASSAAPNQPQHF. DNA of the CDR3: TGTGCCAGCAGCGCAGCCCCCAATCAGCCCCAGCATTTT.

The chain carries TRBV5-5 and TRBJ2-7, with D perhaps TRBD1 or TRBD2 (5 bases each). Trimming cost V 3 bases and J 6 bases, with 13 bases left between them. The CDR3 is made up of 13 amino acids. The germline V gene has CDR1 SGHKS and CDR2 YYEKEE (reference sequence). This chain's CDR3 is CASSWDGAREQYF. The CDR3 DNA follows: TGTGCCAGCAGCTGGGACGGCGCCCGCGAGCAGTACTTC.

The chain links TRBV4-1 to TRBJ1-5, with 10 bases matching TRBD1. Germline CDR1 MGHRA, CDR2 YSYEKL. With 3 bases clipped from V and 4 bases from J, the junction kept 12 bases outside the gene matches. The CDR3 is 18 residues long. The CDR3 DNA reads as TGCGCCAGCAGCCAGGGGCCCGACAGGGGGCTAGGTAATCAGCCCCAGCATTTT. This sequence encodes CASSQGPDRGLGNQPQHF.

J is TRBJ2-5 and V is TRBV5-4; D may be TRBD1 (5 bases). The V gene's germline CDR1 is SGHNT and CDR2 YYREEE (reference sequence). The ends were cut back, 1 base at V and 0 bases at J, with 10 bases in the middle. The CDR3 is 15 amino acids. The CDR3 sequence is CASSLRQGYQETQYF. CDR3 sequence (DNA): TGTGCCAGCAGCTTGAGGCAGGGATACCAAGAGACCCAGTACTTC.

This clone is a singleton in its sample. The chain has TRBV18 and TRBJ2-1; 12 positions agree with TRBD1. From germline, CDR1 is KGHSH and CDR2 LQKENI. The CDR3 is 15 residues long. J gave up 6 bases and V 4 bases, and 4 bases lay outside the gene matches. The CDR3 protein is CASSHGTGGINEQFF. As DNA, the CDR3 is TGTGCCAGCTCACACGGGACAGGGGGCATCAATGAGCAGTTCTTC. Full variable domain (outside the CDR3, taken from reference TRBV18 and TRBJ2-1): NAGVMQNPRHLVRRRGQEARLRCSPMKGHSHVYWYRQLPEEGLKFMVYLQKENIIDESGMPKERFSAEFPKEGPSILRIQQVVRGDSAAYFCASSHGTGGINEQFFGPGTRLTVL.

The rearrangement joins TRBV19 to TRBJ2-1, with unresolved D. The CDR3 has 12 residues. Trimming shortened V by 6 bases and J by 4 bases, and 7 bases separated the two germline ends. In germline, CDR1 is LNHDA, CDR2 SQIVND (reference sequence). The CDR3 DNA reads as TGTGCCAGTAGCTGGGGTTACAATGAGCAGTTCTTC. Its translation: CASSWGYNEQFF.

J is TRBJ1-5 and V is TRBV19; D is uncertain. V lost 4 bases, J lost 2 bases, and 12 bases lay in between. The CDR3 is 15 amino acids. The germline CDR1 and CDR2 sequences are LNHDA and SQIVND (reference sequence). CDR3 loop: CASSTGPTRNQPQHF. The CDR3 coding sequence is TGTGCCAGTAGTACTGGGCCAACTCGCAATCAGCCCCAGCATTTT. The complete variable domain, with remaining parts taken from reference TRBV19 and TRBJ1-5, reads DGGITQSPKYLFRKEGQNVTLSCEQNLNHDAMYWYRQDPGQGLRLIYYSQIVNDFQKGDIAEGYSVSREKKESFPLTVTSAQKNPTAFYLCASSTGPTRNQPQHFGDGTRLSIL.

In this sample, this clone turned up once. The chain has TRBV7-2 and TRBJ2-7; perhaps D is TRBD1 or TRBD2 (5 bases each). Germline V gives CDR1 SGHTA, CDR2 FQGNSA. This CDR3 has 17 residues. The V gene lost 2 bases and the J gene lost 2 bases, with 19 bases spanning the gap. The CDR3 DNA reads as TGTGCCAGCAGCTTAACCCCGGGGCGGGTATTAGCCTACGAGCAGTACTTC. Protein sequence: CASSLTPGRVLAYEQYF.

The V call is TRBV29-1, the J call TRBJ1-2; perhaps TRBD1 as D (6 bases). The CDR3 consists of 12 residues. Germline CDR1 SQVTM, CDR2 ANQGSEA. With 4 bases removed from V and 8 bases from J, the gap between germline ends came to 14 bases. This CDR3 is CSVAAPGGGYTF. The CDR3 DNA is TGCAGCGTTGCTGCACCGGGGGGCGGCTACACCTTC.